Each of the 27 T cell receptor beta chains below was sequenced from the same sample in a study of T cell clones after liver transplantation. Some clones are missing from TCRdb's copy, which holds only in-frame ones; the method was immunoSEQ multiplex PCR. Of about 51,000 clones in the sample, 80% to 90% were seen once. This material consisted of CD8+ T cells from blood, taken 12 months after liver transplant. These receptors originate from a human patient who received a liver transplant. The graft donor may be the source of some T cells.

The V gene is TRBV5-1, the J gene TRBJ2-7; 9 bases are shared with TRBD2. CDR3 length: 13 amino acids. Germline CDR1 reads SGHRS; CDR2 reads YFSETQ. V shed 4 bases, J shed 6 bases, and the junction held 5 bases outside the gene matches. The CDR3 is CASSNSGRGEQYF. The DNA of the CDR3 is TGCGCCAGCAGCAATAGCGGGAGAGGCGAGCAGTACTTC.

This clone came up once. The DNA for the CDR3 is TGTGCCAGCAGCGTCTCAGGGGGGTGGGCTATAGACATTCAGTACTTC. Its translation: CASSVSGGWAIDIQYF. This chain joins TRBV7-9 and TRBJ2-4, with D possibly TRBD1 on 7 matching bases. Per germline, CDR1 SEHNR and CDR2 FQNEAQ (reference sequence). V was cut by 5 bases and J by 8 bases, with 22 bases left in between. The CDR3 has 16 amino acids.

The chain employs TRBV27 and TRBJ2-7; 13 nucleotides agree with TRBD2. The CDR3 is made up of 16 amino acids. The V gene end was trimmed by 5 bases and the J gene end by 0 bases; junction bases not matched to a gene: 4. Germline values: CDR1 MNHEY, CDR2 SMNVEV (reference sequence). The CDR3 here is CASSDGTSGNSYEQYF. The CDR3 coding sequence is TGTGCCAGCAGTGACGGGACTAGCGGGAACTCCTACGAGCAGTACTTC.

This chain uses TRBV6-1 with TRBJ2-7; TRBD2 matches at 10 bases. The ends lost 0 bases at V and 3 bases at J; junction bases unmatched: 5. Looked up from germline, CDR1 is MNHNS and CDR2 is SASEGT. The length of the CDR3 is 16 residues. The CDR3 sequence is CASSEAILAGDYEQYF. DNA of the CDR3: TGTGCCAGCAGTGAAGCGATCCTAGCGGGAGACTACGAGCAGTACTTC.

The chain recombines TRBV27 with TRBJ2-7; TRBD1 agrees at 8 bases. The CDR3 is made up of 14 amino acids. Germline CDR1 reads MNHEY; CDR2 reads SMNVEV (reference sequence). V shed 2 bases and J 4 bases; nucleotides not matched to a gene: 4. Here the CDR3 reads CASSLQGAQYEQYF. The CDR3 coding sequence is TGTGCCAGCAGTTTACAGGGGGCGCAGTACGAGCAGTACTTC.

The gene calls are TRBV27 and TRBJ2-6; D is perhaps TRBD2 (6 bases). V shed 7 bases and J shed 4 bases, with 14 bases lying between them. Germline CDR1 MNHEY, CDR2 SMNVEV (reference sequence). The CDR3 covers 15 residues. CDR3 in amino acids: CASTWGVSGANVLTF. DNA of the CDR3: TGTGCCAGCACCTGGGGGGTCTCCGGGGCCAACGTCCTGACTTTC.

The genes are TRBV6-1 and TRBJ2-2; possibly TRBD1 for D (6 bases). The CDR3 totals 16 residues. V lost 4 bases and J lost 0, with 12 bases in between. Germline CDR1 is MNHNS and CDR2 is SASEGT. In DNA form, the CDR3 reads TGTGCCAGCAGTGGCTCGGGACATACGAACACCGGGGAGCTGTTTTTT. It specifies CASSGSGHTNTGELFF.

This clone was seen ten or more times. The CDR3: CASSYGADTQYF. DNA for the CDR3: TGTGCCAGCAGTTATGGGGCAGATACGCAGTATTTT. This chain uses TRBV5-6 with TRBJ2-3; D is unresolved. The germline CDR1 and CDR2 sequences are SGHDT and YYEEEE. Trimming cost V 5 bases and J 4 bases, with 8 bases left between them. The CDR3 runs 12 residues.

The rearrangement links TRBV11-2 to TRBJ2-1; a weak D match, TRBD2 (5 bases). Germline CDR1 is SGHAT and CDR2 is FQNNGV. With 1 base removed from V and 1 base from J, the gap between germline ends came to 8 bases. The CDR3 length is 15 residues. The CDR3 region is CASSLGSGSYNEQFF. In DNA form, the CDR3 reads TGTGCCAGCAGCTTAGGTTCGGGGTCCTACAATGAGCAGTTCTTC.

The chain links TRBV29-1 to TRBJ2-3; 9 bases fit TRBD1. The CDR3 is 15 amino acids. Germline V gene lookup returns CDR1 SQVTM and CDR2 ANQGSEA. J lost 4 bases, V lost 1 base, and 6 bases had no gene match. The CDR3 nucleotides read TGCAGCGTTGAAGGTGACAGGGGGATTCCAGATACGCAGTATTTT. This codes for CSVEGDRGIPDTQYF.

The chain's CDR3 is CASSQTGSYEQYF. In nucleotides, the CDR3 is TGCGCCAGCAGCCAGACAGGGTCCTACGAGCAGTACTTC. V and J are TRBV4-1 and TRBJ2-7; 7 positions agree with TRBD1. Germline-derived CDR1 and CDR2 are MGHRA and YSYEKL. The CDR3 has 13 residues. Trimming at V came to 3 bases and at J to 1 base, leaving 0 bases not matched to a gene.

The sample holds a few counts of this clone. This chain links TRBV7-9 with TRBJ2-1; D is ambiguous. This CDR3 spans 8 amino acids. V lost 1 base and J lost 16, with 2 bases in between. CDR1 is SEHNR, CDR2 FQNEAQ, per germline (reference sequence). In DNA, the CDR3 is TGTGCCAGCAGCTTAGGCTTCTTC. This codes for CASSLGFF.

The chain links TRBV4-3 to TRBJ1-2, with D unclear. Trimming left V 2 bases short and J 4 bases short, with 11 bases between. The CDR3 is 14 residues long. CDR1 is LGHNA and CDR2 is YSLEER in the germline V gene. This chain's CDR3 is CASSQSDGFYGYTF. For the CDR3, the DNA is TGCGCCAGCAGCCAATCGGACGGGTTCTATGGCTACACCTTC.

The V call is TRBV5-1, the J call TRBJ2-7; 8 nucleotides match TRBD2. The CDR3 consists of 15 residues. Per germline, CDR1 SGHRS and CDR2 YFSETQ. J lost 4 bases, V lost 0 bases, and 6 bases had no gene match. The CDR3 loop reads CASSLGSGNTYEQYF. The CDR3, as DNA: TGCGCCAGCAGCTTGGGTAGCGGGAATACTTACGAGCAGTACTTC.

This chain joins TRBV7-2 and TRBJ2-7; D is unresolved. The length of the CDR3 is 12 residues. Trimming shortened V by 5 bases and J by 0 bases, and 5 bases separated the two germline ends. Germline assignment: CDR1 SGHTA and CDR2 FQGNSA. This CDR3 reads CASSHVSYEQYF. The CDR3 coding sequence is TGTGCCAGCAGCCACGTCTCCTACGAGCAGTACTTC.

This chain joins TRBV9 and TRBJ2-3; D gene ambiguous. The germline V gene has CDR1 SGDLS and CDR2 YYNGEE. CDR3 length: 16 amino acids. With 2 bases removed from V and 0 bases from J, the gap between germline ends came to 13 bases. The chain's CDR3 is CASSVGPGASTDTQYF. In nucleotides, the CDR3 is TGTGCCAGCAGCGTCGGACCAGGAGCTAGCACAGATACGCAGTATTTT.

This chain joins TRBV27 and TRBJ1-5; D is perhaps TRBD1 (6 bases). The CDR3 spans 15 residues. Germline assignment: CDR1 MNHEY and CDR2 SMNVEV (reference sequence). With 5 bases removed from V and 0 bases from J, the gap between germline ends came to 11 bases. This chain's CDR3 is CASSTGTTSNQPQHF. CDR3 bases: TGTGCCAGCAGTACCGGGACAACTAGCAATCAGCCCCAGCATTTT.

This chain joins TRBV9 and TRBJ1-3; possible D gene TRBD1, 6 bases. This CDR3 contains 17 residues. V was pared by 0 bases and J by 3 bases, with 16 bases between. Germline V lookup: CDR1 SGDLS, CDR2 YYNGEE. The DNA of the CDR3 is TGTGCCAGCAGCGTAGACAGGGCAGGCGAATATGGAAACACCATATATTTT. Translating it yields CASSVDRAGEYGNTIYF. Variable domain in full (rest from reference TRBV9 and TRBJ1-3): DSGVTQTPKHLITATGQRVTLRCSPRSGDLSVYWYQQSLDQGLQFLIQYYNGEERAKGNILERFSAQQFPDLHSELNLSSLELGDSALYFCASSVDRAGEYGNTIYFGEGSWLTVV.

The chain links TRBV5-1 to TRBJ1-1; D is perhaps TRBD1 (5 bases). CDR1 and CDR2 (germline): SGHRS, YFSETQ. Trimming shortened V by 2 bases and J by 0 bases, and 11 bases separated the two germline ends. The CDR3 is made up of 15 amino acids. CDR3 in DNA: TGCGCCAGCAGCTTCACTTGGGGGATGAACACTGAAGCTTTCTTT. Its translation is CASSFTWGMNTEAFF.

The V and J genes are TRBV28 and TRBJ1-1; D gene uncertain. The germline V gene has CDR1 MDHEN and CDR2 SYDVKM. The CDR3 has 14 residues. The V and J ends lost 0 bases and 1 base respectively, with 6 bases between them. This CDR3 reads CASSLWLENTEAFF. As DNA, the CDR3 is TGTGCCAGCAGTTTATGGTTGGAGAACACTGAAGCTTTCTTT.

V usage is TRBV6-5 and J usage is TRBJ2-7; no clear D. Looked up from germline, CDR1 is MNHEY and CDR2 is SVGAGI. Trimming left V 0 bases short and J 6 bases short, with 9 bases between. The CDR3 consists of 13 residues. In DNA, the CDR3 is TGTGCCAGCAGTTACTCAGGGTCCGCCGAGCAGTACTTC. It translates to CASSYSGSAEQYF.

The chain uses TRBV4-1 and TRBJ2-5; 8 nucleotides align to TRBD1. The CDR3 loop spans 15 amino acids. Trimming cost V 3 bases and J 5 bases; bases outside gene matches: 8. The germline CDR1 and CDR2 sequences are MGHRA and YSYEKL. The chain's CDR3 is CASSHRMGQVETQYF. In DNA form, the CDR3 reads TGCGCCAGCAGCCACCGAATGGGACAGGTGGAGACCCAGTACTTC.

J is TRBJ2-7 and V is TRBV27, with TRBD1 identical over 8 bases. The germline V gene has CDR1 MNHEY and CDR2 SMNVEV (reference sequence). The J segment lost 5 bases and the V segment lost 0 bases, leaving 9 bases of the junction unmatched. The CDR3 has 16 residues. The CDR3 coding sequence is TGTGCCAGCAGTTTATCGGCAGGGGGCAGACGCAACGAGCAGTACTTC. It is translated as CASSLSAGGRRNEQYF.

V gene TRBV6-5 combines with J gene TRBJ1-2, with no clear D. Germline V lookup: CDR1 MNHEY, CDR2 SVGAGI. Trimming took 2 bases from V and 1 from J, leaving 8 bases between them. The CDR3 contains 14 residues. The CDR3: CASSYGEGNYGYTF. The CDR3 nucleotides are TGTGCCAGCAGTTACGGAGAGGGTAACTATGGCTACACCTTC.

The chain uses TRBV9 and TRBJ2-1; perhaps TRBD1 as D (6 bases). The germline gives CDR1 SGDLS, CDR2 YYNGEE. The CDR3 spans 13 residues. Trimming took 4 bases from V and 10 from J, leaving 15 bases between them. CDR3 nucleotide sequence: TGTGCCAGCAGCCCCTCCCCGACAGGCGAGCAGTTCTTC. It codes for CASSPSPTGEQFF.

J is TRBJ2-7 and V is TRBV6-6, with 7 bases aligning to TRBD2. CDR3 size: 15 residues. Germline V gene data show CDR1 as MNHNY and CDR2 as SVGAGI (reference sequence). V shed 0 bases, J shed 4 bases, and the junction held 6 bases outside the gene matches. This CDR3 reads CASSYSRLAEYEQYF. In DNA, the CDR3 is TGTGCCAGCAGTTACTCGAGACTAGCAGAATACGAGCAGTACTTC.

The genes are TRBV9 and TRBJ1-2; 8 bases map to TRBD1. Germline V CDR1 and CDR2: SGDLS, YYNGEE. Losses at the gene ends were 4 bases for V and 8 bases for J; bases not matched to a gene: 10. The CDR3 extends over 14 amino acids. The CDR3 DNA reads as TGTGCCAGCAGCTCCGGACAGGGTCAGGTGGGCTACACCTTC. As protein: CASSSGQGQVGYTF.